This T cell receptor (beta chain) comes out of a study of blood T cell repertoires in COVID-19. Overall study context: Whether acute or convalescent, the COVID-19 samples came from the United States, Italy and Spain.

The CDR3 sequence is 16 residues long. Trimming took off 2 bases at V and 0 bases at J, with 13 bases between the two ends. In the original processing: Amplification from reference gene primers served as the basis for estimated nucleated cell counts. This table comes from immunoSEQ multiplex PCR, and its TCRdb copy is limited to in-frame clones, with some not included. V and J calls plus clone size are reproduced from that table; the DNA served to infer D and trimming. The sample includes about 110,000 clones, over 80% of them seen just once. This receptor was identified in a human donor in a cohort sampled during active COVID-19. The chain carries TRBV23-1 and TRBJ1-1; D is uncertain. TRBV23-1 is given ORF status, its function remaining uncertain. What was sequenced was peripheral blood. This CDR3 is CASSQEGEPMNTEAFF. The CDR3 DNA follows: TGCGCCAGCAGTCAAGAGGGAGAGCCAATGAACACTGAAGCTTTCTTT.